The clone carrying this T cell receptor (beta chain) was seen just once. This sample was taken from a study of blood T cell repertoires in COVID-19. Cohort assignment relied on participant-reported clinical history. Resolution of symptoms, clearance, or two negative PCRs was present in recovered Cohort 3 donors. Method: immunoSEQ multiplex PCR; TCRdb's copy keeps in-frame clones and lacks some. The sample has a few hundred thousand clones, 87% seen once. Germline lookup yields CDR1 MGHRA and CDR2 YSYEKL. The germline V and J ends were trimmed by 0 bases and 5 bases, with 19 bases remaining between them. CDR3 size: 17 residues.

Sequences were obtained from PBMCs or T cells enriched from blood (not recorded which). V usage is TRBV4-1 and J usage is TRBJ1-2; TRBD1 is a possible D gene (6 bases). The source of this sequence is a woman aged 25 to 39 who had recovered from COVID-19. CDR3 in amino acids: CASSQEGRVGGPYGYTF. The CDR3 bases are TGCGCCAGCAGCCAAGAGGGAAGGGTCGGGGGGCCTTATGGCTACACCTTC.